The following is a T cell receptor beta chain sequence with its context. The junction and the germline gene differ at one end; a read error may be behind it. These data originate in a study of tumor and adjacent non-tumor tissue in lung cancer. Germline V gene lookup returns CDR1 DFQATT and CDR2 SNEGSKA (reference sequence). The CDR3 covers 13 residues. TCRbeta libraries were built with three rounds of nested PCR, modified from ARM-PCR. MiXCR was run by TCRdb on the multiplex PCR reads, yielding one entry per CDR3 protein. The sample consists of over 40,000 distinct CDR3 sequences, roughly 62% of them appearing once. The template was RNA from unsorted bulk tissue. Distant lung tissue was collected more than 3 cm away from the tumor edge.

The material sequenced was distant non-tumor lung tissue. This chain connects TRBV20-1 to TRBJ2-2, with a tentative D call TRBD2 (5 bases). The sequence was obtained from a woman aged 40 to 50 with non-small cell lung cancer. The DNA for the CDR3 is TGCAGTGCTGAGGGCACCAACACCGGGGAGCTGCTTTTT. Translated: CSAEGTNTGELLF.